This TCR beta chain comes out of a study of T cell changes during pregnancy in multiple sclerosis. The CDR3 has 14 amino acids. V shed 4 bases and J shed 5 bases, with 15 bases lying between them. Germline values: CDR1 SGHNT, CDR2 YYREEE (reference sequence). Clones were read by immunoSEQ multiplex PCR, and TCRdb kept only the in-frame ones, dropping some. The table includes about 120,000 clones, 80% to 95% detected once. The receptor was isolated from a female donor with multiple sclerosis, enrolled in a pregnancy study. Sequencing was performed on peripheral blood, taken before pregnancy. The rearrangement joins TRBV5-4 to TRBJ1-1; TRBD1 might be the D (5 bases). CDR3 sequence: CASSRAPRGTEAFF. DNA of the CDR3: TGTGCCAGCAGCCGGGCTCCCCGGGGGACTGAAGCTTTCTTT.